This T cell receptor (beta chain) came from a study of blood T cells in healthy people across ages. Study findings and constraints: Naive CD4+ cells and diversity were both higher in long-lived donors than in aged donors.

Notes on this clonotype: What it binds is unknown.

The individuals who served as donors were healthy Caucasians living in Russia, aged about 6 to 100. Total RNA amounts of at least 6 micrograms were extracted per sample. Sample-barcoded 5' priming and a J-beta primer mix drove a second PCR of about 6 to 12 cycles. TCRdb re-called the 5' RACE reads with MiXCR, one entry per CDR3 protein. Of under 2,000,000 distinct CDR3 sequences in the sample, roughly 52% were seen once. Sequences were obtained from blood. This receptor was identified in a woman between 40 and 55 years old in good health.

The DNA of the CDR3 is TGTGCCAGCAGCCCACCAGGACTAGCGGGGGGGCGTGACATTCAGTACTTC. Translated, it gives CASSPPGLAGGRDIQYF. The rearrangement uses TRBV7-2 and TRBJ2-4; TRBD2 matches 15 bases. Germline V gene sequence: CDR1 SGHTA, CDR2 FQGNSA. J was trimmed by 8 bases and V by 5 bases; bases with no gene match: 10. CDR3 length equals 17 residues.